The clone carrying this TCR beta chain was seen repeatedly, ten times or more. The data belong to a study of early T cells in non-severe SARS-CoV-2 infection. TCRdb reprocessed the 5' RACE reads with MiXCR, giving one entry per CDR3 protein. The repertoire has some 50,000 distinct CDR3 sequences, around 8.4% of them found once; the top ten carry 4% to 4.5%. Trimming at V came to 4 bases and at J to 0 bases, leaving 6 bases not matched to a gene. The CDR3 runs to 15 residues. What was sequenced was whole blood. The chain combines TRBV12-3 or TRBV12-4 with TRBJ2-7; 7 bases fit TRBD1. The receptor was derived from an adult who was a healthcare worker with PCR-confirmed SARS-CoV-2 infection or an uninfected control (not recorded which). The CDR3 region is CASSSRTGSSYEQYF. The CDR3 coding sequence is TGTGCCAGCAGTTCCCGGACAGGTAGCTCCTACGAGCAGTACTTC.